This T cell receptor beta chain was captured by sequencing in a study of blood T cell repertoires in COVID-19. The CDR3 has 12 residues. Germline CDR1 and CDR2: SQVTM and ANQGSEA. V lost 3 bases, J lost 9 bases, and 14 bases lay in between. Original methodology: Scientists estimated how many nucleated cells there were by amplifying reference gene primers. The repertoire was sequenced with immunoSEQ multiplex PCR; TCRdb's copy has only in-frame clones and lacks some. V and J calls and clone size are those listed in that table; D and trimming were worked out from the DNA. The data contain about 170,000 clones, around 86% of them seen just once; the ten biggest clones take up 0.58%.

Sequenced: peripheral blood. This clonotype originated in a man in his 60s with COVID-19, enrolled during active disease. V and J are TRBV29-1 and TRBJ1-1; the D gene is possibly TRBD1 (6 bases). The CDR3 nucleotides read TGCAGCGTTGAGGGGGCCCCGGGTAAAGCTTTCTTT. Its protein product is CSVEGAPGKAFF.